This T cell receptor beta chain was retrieved from a study of blood T cell repertoires in COVID-19. This clone was detected only once. Germline V gene lookup returns CDR1 SGHRS and CDR2 YFSETQ. CDR3 size: 16 residues. Between the trimmed V and J ends, which lost 0 bases and 2 bases, there was a span of 15 bases. Method: immunoSEQ multiplex PCR; TCRdb's copy keeps in-frame clones and lacks some. This sample has about 230,000 clones, with approximately 83% found just once. The chain links TRBV5-1 to TRBJ2-7, with D hard to call. The origin of this receptor is a man aged 35 to 55 with acute or convalescent COVID-19. The specimen sequenced was peripheral blood. The CDR3 loop reads CASSLAMGHMTYEQYF. In DNA form, the CDR3 reads TGCGCCAGCAGCTTGGCCATGGGCCACATGACCTACGAGCAGTACTTC. The complete variable domain, with remaining parts taken from reference TRBV5-1 and TRBJ2-7, reads KAGVTQTPRYLIKTRGQQVTLSCSPISGHRSVSWYQQTPGQGLQFLFEYFSETQRNKGNFPGRFSGRQFSNSRSEMNVSTLELGDSALYLCASSLAMGHMTYEQYFGPGTRLTVT.